This TCR beta chain was sequenced for a study of T cell changes during pregnancy in multiple sclerosis. Some clones are missing from TCRdb's copy, which holds only in-frame ones; the method was immunoSEQ multiplex PCR. In the table there are approximately 100,000 clones, 90% to 95% of which are singletons. This CDR3 region has 15 residues. Germline-derived CDR1 and CDR2 are SEHNR and FQNEAQ (reference sequence). Trimming removed 5 bases at V and 5 bases at J, with 19 bases between. This sequence joins TRBV7-9 and TRBJ2-7; D gene unclear. The source of this sequence is a female donor with multiple sclerosis, enrolled in a pregnancy study. Sequencing was performed on peripheral blood, taken before pregnancy. Here the CDR3 reads CASSPSHLGLHEQYF. Written as DNA, the CDR3 is TGTGCCAGCAGCCCGTCTCACCTCGGGTTGCACGAGCAGTACTTC. Complete variable domain (other parts from reference TRBV7-9 and TRBJ2-7): DTGVSQNPRHKITKRGQNVTFRCDPISEHNRLYWYRQTLGQGPEFLTYFQNEAQLEKSRLLSDRFSAERPKGSFSTLEIQRTEQGDSAMYLCASSPSHLGLHEQYFGPGTRLTVT.